This T cell receptor (beta chain) was captured in a study of T cell responses to AZD1222 COVID-19 vaccine. TCRdb's copy holds only in-frame clones and misses some; the assay was immunoSEQ multiplex PCR. There are 100,000 to 120,000 clones in the sample; about nine tenths occur only once, and about 8.3% lies in the top ten. V was pared by 1 base and J by 2 bases, with 4 bases of the junction left unmatched. CDR1 is GTSNPN and CDR2 is SVGIG in the germline V gene (reference sequence). The CDR3 has 14 residues. Study-wide findings and caveats: Just a handful of AZD1222 recipients were seropositive at baseline. Samples come after the peak T cell response, not at day 14.

As for this clone: Its target is not known.

The starting material was peripheral blood, obtained on day 0 of AZD1222 vaccination. This clonotype was obtained from an adult in good health. The chain combines TRBV30 with TRBJ2-7; TRBD1 agrees at 8 bases. CDR3 loop: CAWSGGQAPYEQYF. The DNA for the CDR3 is TGTGCCTGGAGTGGGGGACAGGCCCCCTACGAGCAGTACTTC.